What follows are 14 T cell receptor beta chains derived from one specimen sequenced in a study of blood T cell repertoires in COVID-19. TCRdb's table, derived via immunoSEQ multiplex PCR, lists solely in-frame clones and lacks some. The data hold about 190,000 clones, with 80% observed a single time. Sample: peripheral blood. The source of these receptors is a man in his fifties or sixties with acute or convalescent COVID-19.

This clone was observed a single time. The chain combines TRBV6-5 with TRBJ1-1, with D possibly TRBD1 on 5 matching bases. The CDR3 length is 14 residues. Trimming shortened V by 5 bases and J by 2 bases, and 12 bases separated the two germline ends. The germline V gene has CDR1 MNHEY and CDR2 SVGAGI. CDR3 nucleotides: TGTGCCAGCAGTCTCGGGGGAGGAAACACTGAAGCTTTCTTT. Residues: CASSLGGGNTEAFF.

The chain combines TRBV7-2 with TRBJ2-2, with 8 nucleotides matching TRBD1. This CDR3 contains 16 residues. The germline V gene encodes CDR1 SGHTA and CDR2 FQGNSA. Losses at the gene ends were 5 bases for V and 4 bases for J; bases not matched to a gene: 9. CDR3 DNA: TGTGCCAGCAGCCCGCAGGGGGCACGGGGCACCGGGGAGCTGTTTTTT. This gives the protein CASSPQGARGTGELFF.

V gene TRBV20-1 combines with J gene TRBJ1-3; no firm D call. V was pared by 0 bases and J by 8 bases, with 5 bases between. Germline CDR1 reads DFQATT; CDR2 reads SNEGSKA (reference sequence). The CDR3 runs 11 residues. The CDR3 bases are TGCAGTGCTAGAGATTCGGACACCATATATTTT. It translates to CSARDSDTIYF.

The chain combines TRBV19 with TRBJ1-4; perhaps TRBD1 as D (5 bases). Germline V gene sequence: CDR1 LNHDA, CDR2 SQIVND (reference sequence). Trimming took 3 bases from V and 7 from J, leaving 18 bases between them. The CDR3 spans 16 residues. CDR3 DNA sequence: TGTGCCAGTAGTATGGAGGGACCCCTAGATGGTGAAAAACTGTTTTTT. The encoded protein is CASSMEGPLDGEKLFF. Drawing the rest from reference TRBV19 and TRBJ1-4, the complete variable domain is DGGITQSPKYLFRKEGQNVTLSCEQNLNHDAMYWYRQDPGQGLRLIYYSQIVNDFQKGDIAEGYSVSREKKESFPLTVTSAQKNPTAFYLCASSMEGPLDGEKLFFGSGTQLSVL.

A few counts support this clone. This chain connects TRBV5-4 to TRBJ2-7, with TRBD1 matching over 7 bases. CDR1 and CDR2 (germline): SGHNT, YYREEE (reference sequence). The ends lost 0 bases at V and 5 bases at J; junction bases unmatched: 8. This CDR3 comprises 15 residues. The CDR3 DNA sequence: TGTGCCAGCAGCTTGGACGCCGGGACAGTAAACGAGCAGTACTTC. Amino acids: CASSLDAGTVNEQYF.

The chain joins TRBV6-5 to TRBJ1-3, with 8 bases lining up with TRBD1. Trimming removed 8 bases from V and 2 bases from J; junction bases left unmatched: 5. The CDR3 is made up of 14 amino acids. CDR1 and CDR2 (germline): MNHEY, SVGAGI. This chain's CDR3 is CASSAGQAGNTIYF. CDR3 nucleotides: TGTGCCAGCTCTGCGGGACAGGCTGGAAACACCATATATTTT.

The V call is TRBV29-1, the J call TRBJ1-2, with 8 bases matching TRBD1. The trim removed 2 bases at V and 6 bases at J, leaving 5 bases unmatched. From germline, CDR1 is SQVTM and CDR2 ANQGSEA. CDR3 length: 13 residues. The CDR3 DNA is TGCAGCGTTGAACCAGACAGGGGTCATGGCTACACCTTC. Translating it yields CSVEPDRGHGYTF.

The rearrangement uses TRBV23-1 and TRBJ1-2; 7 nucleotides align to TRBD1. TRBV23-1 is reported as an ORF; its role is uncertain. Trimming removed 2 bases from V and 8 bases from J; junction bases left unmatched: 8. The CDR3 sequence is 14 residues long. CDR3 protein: CASSQRTGPGGYTF. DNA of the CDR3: TGCGCCAGCAGTCAACGGACAGGACCTGGCGGCTACACCTTC.

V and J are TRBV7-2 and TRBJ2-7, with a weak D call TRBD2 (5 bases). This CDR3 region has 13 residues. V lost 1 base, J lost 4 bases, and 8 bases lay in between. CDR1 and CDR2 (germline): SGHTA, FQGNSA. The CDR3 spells CASSLGTEYEQYF. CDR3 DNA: TGTGCCAGCAGCTTAGGGACTGAATACGAGCAGTACTTC.

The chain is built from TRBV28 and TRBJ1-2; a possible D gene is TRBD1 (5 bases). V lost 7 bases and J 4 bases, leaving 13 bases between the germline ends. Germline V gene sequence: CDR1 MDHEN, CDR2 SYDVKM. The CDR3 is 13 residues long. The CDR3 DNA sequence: TGTGCCAGCATGAAGGGCAGGGTCTATGGCTACACCTTC. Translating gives CASMKGRVYGYTF.

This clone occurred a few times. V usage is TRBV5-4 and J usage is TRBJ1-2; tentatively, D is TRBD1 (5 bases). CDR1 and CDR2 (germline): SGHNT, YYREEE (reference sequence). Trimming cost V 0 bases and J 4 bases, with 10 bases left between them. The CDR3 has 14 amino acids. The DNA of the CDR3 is TGTGCCAGCAGCTTGGATGGCGGGGGCTATGGCTACACCTTC. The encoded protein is CASSLDGGGYGYTF.

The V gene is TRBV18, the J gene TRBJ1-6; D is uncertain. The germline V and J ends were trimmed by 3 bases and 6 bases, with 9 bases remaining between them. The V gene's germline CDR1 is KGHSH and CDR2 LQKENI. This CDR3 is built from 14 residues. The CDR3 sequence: CASSPRTGNSPLHF. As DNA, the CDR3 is TGTGCCAGCTCACCGAGAACGGGTAATTCACCCCTCCACTTT. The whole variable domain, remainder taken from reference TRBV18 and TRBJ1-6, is NAGVMQNPRHLVRRRGQEARLRCSPMKGHSHVYWYRQLPEEGLKFMVYLQKENIIDESGMPKERFSAEFPKEGPSILRIQQVVRGDSAAYFCASSPRTGNSPLHFGNGTRLTVT.

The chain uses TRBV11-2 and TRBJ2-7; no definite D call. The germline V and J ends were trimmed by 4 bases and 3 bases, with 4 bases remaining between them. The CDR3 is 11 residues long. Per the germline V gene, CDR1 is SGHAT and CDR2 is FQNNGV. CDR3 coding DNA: TGTGCCAGCAGCTATTACTACGAGCAGTACTTC. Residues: CASSYYYEQYF.

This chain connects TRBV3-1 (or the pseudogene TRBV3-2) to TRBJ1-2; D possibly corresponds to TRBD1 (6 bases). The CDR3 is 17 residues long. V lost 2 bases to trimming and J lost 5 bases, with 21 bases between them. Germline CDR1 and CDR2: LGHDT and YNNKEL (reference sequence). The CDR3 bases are TGTGCCAGCAGCCAAAGAGAGGGAGGGGGGAAAGGTTATGGCTACACCTTC. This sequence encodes CASSQREGGGKGYGYTF.